These 13 T cell receptor beta chains were sequenced from one sample in a study of early T cells in non-severe SARS-CoV-2 infection. Via MiXCR, TCRdb re-called the 5' RACE reads, giving one row per CDR3 protein. The sample holds tens of thousands of distinct CDR3 sequences, 13% seen once. The material sequenced was whole blood. The receptors originated from an adult who was a healthcare worker with PCR-confirmed SARS-CoV-2 infection or an uninfected control (not recorded which).

The chain is built from TRBV7-6 and TRBJ2-2; D remains unclear. V lost 5 bases and J lost 7, with 14 bases in between. The CDR3 contains 14 residues. The germline CDR1 and CDR2 sequences are SGHVS and FNYEAQ. CDR3 sequence reads: CASSQMGRVGELFF. The CDR3 DNA sequence: TGTGCCAGCAGCCAAATGGGCCGTGTCGGGGAGCTGTTTTTT.

This clonotype was counted at least ten times. CDR3 sequence reads: CASSLTRGFDTGELFF. CDR3 nucleotide sequence: TGTGCCAGCAGCTTAACCAGAGGGTTTGACACCGGGGAGCTGTTTTTT. The chain uses TRBV11-2 and TRBJ2-2; maybe TRBD2 (5 bases). Looked up from germline, CDR1 is SGHAT and CDR2 is FQNNGV. V was trimmed by 2 bases and J by 3 bases, leaving 13 bases between them. CDR3 length: 16 amino acids.

V gene TRBV12-3 or TRBV12-4 combines with J gene TRBJ2-1; D remains ambiguous. V lost 1 base, J lost 5 bases, and 6 bases lay in between. There are 13 residues in the CDR3. The CDR3 DNA reads as TGTGCCAGCAGTTTAGTTGGCAACAATGAGCAGTTCTTC. Its translation: CASSLVGNNEQFF.

This clonotype was observed a few times. The V and J genes are TRBV27 and TRBJ2-7, with TRBD2 as a possible D gene (5 bases). The CDR3 extends over 14 amino acids. The V end lost 5 bases, the J end lost 5 bases, and 16 bases lay between the germline ends. Germline V gene sequence: CDR1 MNHEY, CDR2 SMNVEV (reference sequence). CDR3 region: CASSNRHEGDEQYF. The CDR3, as DNA: TGTGCCAGCAGTAACCGACACGAGGGCGACGAGCAGTACTTC.

This clonotype was seen a few times. The chain uses TRBV7-6 and TRBJ2-1, with a weak D call TRBD2 (5 bases). In germline, CDR1 is SGHVS, CDR2 FNYEAQ. This CDR3 comprises 13 residues. The V end was cut by 5 bases, the J end by 10 bases, with 15 bases between. In DNA form, the CDR3 reads TGTGCCAGCAGCCCCGTTTTGGGCGGGGAGCAGTTCTTC. Amino acid sequence: CASSPVLGGEQFF.

This clonotype has only a few counts. V and J are TRBV5-6 and TRBJ2-7, with TRBD2 as a possible D gene (5 bases). CDR3 size: 15 residues. Trimming removed 2 bases from V and 2 bases from J, with 14 bases in between. The germline V gene has CDR1 SGHDT and CDR2 YYEEEE. CDR3 residues: CASSFITLAPYEQYF. CDR3 nucleotide sequence: TGTGCCAGCAGCTTCATAACCCTAGCACCCTACGAGCAGTACTTC.

The rearrangement uses TRBV29-1 and TRBJ2-3, with D unclear. The CDR3 has 12 amino acids. CDR1 SQVTM and CDR2 ANQGSEA come from the germline V gene. V was clipped by 0 bases and J by 3 bases, with 4 bases between them. As DNA, the CDR3 is TGCAGCGTTGAAGAGGGGACAGATACGCAGTATTTT. Translation: CSVEEGTDTQYF.

For this clonotype: One end of the junction fails to match germline, which may point to a read error. The rearrangement links TRBV6-5 to TRBJ1-1; possible D gene TRBD1, 6 bases. This CDR3 region has 15 residues. CDR1 is MNHEY and CDR2 is SVGAGI in the germline V gene. The CDR3 is CASSYSNRANTEVFF. CDR3 bases: TGTGCCAGCAGTTACTCCAACAGGGCGAACACTGAAGTTTTCTTT.

The chain links TRBV7-2 to TRBJ2-1, with a weak D call TRBD2 (6 bases). The ends were cut back, 5 bases at V and 3 bases at J, with 14 bases in the middle. Germline assignment: CDR1 SGHTA and CDR2 FQGNSA. The CDR3 loop spans 15 amino acids. This CDR3 reads CASSPWGTYYNEQFF. CDR3 nucleotide sequence: TGTGCCAGCAGCCCATGGGGGACTTACTACAATGAGCAGTTCTTC. The full variable domain, rest sourced from reference TRBV7-2 and TRBJ2-1, is GAGVSQSPSNKVTEKGKDVELRCDPISGHTALYWYRQSLGQGLEFLIYFQGNSAPDKSGLPSDRFSAERTGGSVSTLTIQRTQQEDSAVYLCASSPWGTYYNEQFFGPGTRLTVL.

The rearrangement uses TRBV30 and TRBJ2-1, with D unclear. This CDR3 region has 15 residues. V was clipped by 2 bases and J by 1 base, with 12 bases between them. Germline V gives CDR1 GTSNPN, CDR2 SVGIG (reference sequence). Here the CDR3 reads CAWSSEPLSYNEQFF. For the CDR3, the DNA is TGTGCCTGGAGTTCCGAGCCTTTATCCTACAATGAGCAGTTCTTC.

This clonotype showed up many times. This sequence joins TRBV29-1 and TRBJ2-2; D ambiguous. Germline V gives CDR1 SQVTM, CDR2 ANQGSEA. There are 13 residues in the CDR3. V was pared by 3 bases and J by 1 base, with 6 bases between. The CDR3 protein is CSVDTENTGELFF. The DNA for the CDR3 is TGCAGCGTTGACACAGAGAACACCGGGGAGCTGTTTTTT.

This clonotype was seen only a few times. V is TRBV5-6 and J is TRBJ2-7; maybe TRBD1 (6 bases). Germline values: CDR1 SGHDT, CDR2 YYEEEE. V lost 0 bases to trimming and J lost 3 bases, with 16 bases between them. The CDR3 sequence is 16 residues long. The CDR3 spells CASSLVHWTEIYEQYF. As DNA, the CDR3 is TGTGCCAGCAGCTTGGTCCATTGGACAGAGATCTACGAGCAGTACTTC.

This clonotype was seen only a few times. This chain joins TRBV28 and TRBJ2-7, with 12 positions matching TRBD2. J gave up 2 bases and V 5 bases, and 4 bases lay outside the gene matches. CDR1 and CDR2 from the germline V gene are MDHEN and SYDVKM. The CDR3 consists of 15 residues. The CDR3 sequence: CASSALAGGPYEQYF. As DNA, the CDR3 is TGTGCCAGCAGTGCGCTAGCGGGAGGGCCCTACGAGCAGTACTTC.